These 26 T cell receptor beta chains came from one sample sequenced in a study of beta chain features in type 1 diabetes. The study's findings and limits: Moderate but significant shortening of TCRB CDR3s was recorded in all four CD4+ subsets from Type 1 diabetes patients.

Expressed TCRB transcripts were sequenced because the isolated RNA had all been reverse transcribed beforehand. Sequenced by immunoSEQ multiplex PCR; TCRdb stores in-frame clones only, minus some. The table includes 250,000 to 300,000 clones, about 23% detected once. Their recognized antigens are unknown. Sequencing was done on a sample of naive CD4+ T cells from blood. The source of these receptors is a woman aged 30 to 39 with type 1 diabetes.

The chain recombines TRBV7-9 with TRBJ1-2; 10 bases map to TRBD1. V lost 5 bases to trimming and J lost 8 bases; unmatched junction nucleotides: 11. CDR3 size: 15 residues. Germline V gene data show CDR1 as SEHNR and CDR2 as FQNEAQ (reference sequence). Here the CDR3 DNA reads TGTGCCAGCAGCGATTCCGGGACAGGGGTTTTCGGCTACACCTTC. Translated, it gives CASSDSGTGVFGYTF. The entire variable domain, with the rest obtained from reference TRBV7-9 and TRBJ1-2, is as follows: DTGVSQNPRHKITKRGQNVTFRCDPISEHNRLYWYRQTLGQGPEFLTYFQNEAQLEKSRLLSDRFSAERPKGSFSTLEIQRTEQGDSAMYLCASSDSGTGVFGYTFGSGTRLTVV.

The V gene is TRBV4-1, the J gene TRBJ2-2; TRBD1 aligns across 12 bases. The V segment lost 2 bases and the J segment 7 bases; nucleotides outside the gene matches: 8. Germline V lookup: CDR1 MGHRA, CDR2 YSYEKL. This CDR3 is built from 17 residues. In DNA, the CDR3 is TGCGCCAGCAGCCAATCGACCGGGACAGGGGGCGGCGGGGAGCTGTTTTTT. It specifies CASSQSTGTGGGGELFF.

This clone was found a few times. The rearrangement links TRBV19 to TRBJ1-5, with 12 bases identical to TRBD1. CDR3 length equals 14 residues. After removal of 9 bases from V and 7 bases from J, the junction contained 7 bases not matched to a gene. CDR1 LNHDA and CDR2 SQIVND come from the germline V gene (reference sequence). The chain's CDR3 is CASSGTGGGQPQHF. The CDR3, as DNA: TGTGCCAGCTCCGGGACAGGGGGCGGCCAGCCCCAGCATTTT.

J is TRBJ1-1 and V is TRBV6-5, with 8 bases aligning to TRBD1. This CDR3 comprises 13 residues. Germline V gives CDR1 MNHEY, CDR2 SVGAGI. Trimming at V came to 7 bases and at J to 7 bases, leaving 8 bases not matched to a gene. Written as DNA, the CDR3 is TGTGCCAGCATCCGGACAGGGACCTTTGAAGCTTTCTTT. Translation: CASIRTGTFEAFF.

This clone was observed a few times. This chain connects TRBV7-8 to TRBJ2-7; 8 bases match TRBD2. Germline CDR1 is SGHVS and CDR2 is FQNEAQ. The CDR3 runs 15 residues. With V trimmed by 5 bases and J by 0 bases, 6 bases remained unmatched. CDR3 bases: TGTGCCAGCAGCGTTACTAGCGGCGGCTCCTACGAGCAGTACTTC. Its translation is CASSVTSGGSYEQYF.

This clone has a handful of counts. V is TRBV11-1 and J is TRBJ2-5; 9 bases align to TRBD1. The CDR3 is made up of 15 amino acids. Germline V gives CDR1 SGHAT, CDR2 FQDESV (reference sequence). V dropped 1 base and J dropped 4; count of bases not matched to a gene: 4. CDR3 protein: CASSLGSTGGETQYF. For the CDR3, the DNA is TGTGCCAGCAGCTTAGGATCGACAGGGGGAGAGACCCAGTACTTC.

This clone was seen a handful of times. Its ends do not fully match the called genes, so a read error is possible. For the CDR3, the DNA is TGTGGGTCAGGGACTTTCAATGAGCAGTTCTTC. Translating gives CGSGTFNEQFF. The rearrangement uses TRBV20-1 and TRBJ2-1; possibly TRBD2 for D (6 bases). Germline CDR1 DFQATT, CDR2 SNEGSKA (reference sequence). The CDR3 is 11 amino acids.

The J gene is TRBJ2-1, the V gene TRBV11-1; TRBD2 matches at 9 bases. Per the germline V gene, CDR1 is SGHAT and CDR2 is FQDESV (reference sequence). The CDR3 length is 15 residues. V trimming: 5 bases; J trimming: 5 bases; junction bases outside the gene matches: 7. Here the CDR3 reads CASSAGTSFDNEQFF. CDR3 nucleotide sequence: TGTGCCAGCAGCGCCGGGACTAGCTTCGACAATGAGCAGTTCTTC.

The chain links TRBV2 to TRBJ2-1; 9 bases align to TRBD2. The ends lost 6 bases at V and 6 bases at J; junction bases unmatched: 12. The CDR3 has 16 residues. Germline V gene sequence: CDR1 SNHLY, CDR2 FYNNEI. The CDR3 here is CASSALAREGRNEQFF. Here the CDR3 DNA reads TGTGCCAGCAGCGCACTGGCGCGGGAGGGCCGCAATGAGCAGTTCTTC.

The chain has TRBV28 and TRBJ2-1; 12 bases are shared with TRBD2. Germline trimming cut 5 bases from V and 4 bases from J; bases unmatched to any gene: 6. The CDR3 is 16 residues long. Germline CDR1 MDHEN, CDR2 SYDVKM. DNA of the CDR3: TGTGCCAGCAGTCTGCTAGCGGGAGGGCCTTACAATGAGCAGTTCTTC. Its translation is CASSLLAGGPYNEQFF.

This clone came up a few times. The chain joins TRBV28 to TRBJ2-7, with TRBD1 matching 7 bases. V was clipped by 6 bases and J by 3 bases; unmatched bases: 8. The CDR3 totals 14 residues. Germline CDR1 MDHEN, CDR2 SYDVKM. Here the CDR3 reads CASRTGYFGYEQYF. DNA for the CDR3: TGTGCCAGCAGGACAGGGTATTTCGGCTACGAGCAGTACTTC. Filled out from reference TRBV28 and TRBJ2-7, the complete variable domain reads DVKVTQSSRYLVKRTGEKVFLECVQDMDHENMFWYRQDPGLGLRLIYFSYDVKMKEKGDIPEGYSVSREKKERFSLILESASTNQTSMYLCASRTGYFGYEQYFGPGTRLTVT.

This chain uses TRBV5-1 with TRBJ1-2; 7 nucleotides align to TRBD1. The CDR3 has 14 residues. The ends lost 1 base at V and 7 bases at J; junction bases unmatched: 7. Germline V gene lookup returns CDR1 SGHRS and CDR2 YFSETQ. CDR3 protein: CASSLQEGQAGYTF. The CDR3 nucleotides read TGCGCCAGCAGCTTGCAAGAAGGACAGGCTGGCTACACCTTC.

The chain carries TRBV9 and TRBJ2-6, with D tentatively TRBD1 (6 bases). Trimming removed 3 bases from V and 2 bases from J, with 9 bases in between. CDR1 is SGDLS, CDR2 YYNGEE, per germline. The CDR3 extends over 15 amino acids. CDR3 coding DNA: TGTGCCAGCAGCGACAGGGCCCCTGGGGCCAACGTCCTGACTTTC. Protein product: CASSDRAPGANVLTF.

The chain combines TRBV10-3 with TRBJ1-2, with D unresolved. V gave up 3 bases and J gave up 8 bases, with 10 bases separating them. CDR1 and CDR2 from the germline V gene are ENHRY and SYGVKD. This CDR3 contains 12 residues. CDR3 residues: CAISDGAEGYTF. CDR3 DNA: TGTGCCATCAGTGATGGTGCGGAGGGCTACACCTTC.

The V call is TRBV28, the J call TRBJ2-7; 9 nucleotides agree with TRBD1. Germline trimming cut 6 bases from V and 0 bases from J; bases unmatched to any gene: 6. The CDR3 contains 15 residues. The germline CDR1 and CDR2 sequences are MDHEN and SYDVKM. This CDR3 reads CASRGSGQGSYEQYF. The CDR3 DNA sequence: TGTGCCAGCAGAGGTTCGGGACAGGGCTCCTACGAGCAGTACTTC.

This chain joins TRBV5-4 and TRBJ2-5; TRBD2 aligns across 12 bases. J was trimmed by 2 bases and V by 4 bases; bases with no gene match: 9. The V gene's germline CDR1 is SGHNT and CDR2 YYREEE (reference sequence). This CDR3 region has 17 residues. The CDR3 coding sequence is TGTGCCAGCAGCCCAACAGGACTAGCGGGATTGCAAGAGACCCAGTACTTC. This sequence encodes CASSPTGLAGLQETQYF.

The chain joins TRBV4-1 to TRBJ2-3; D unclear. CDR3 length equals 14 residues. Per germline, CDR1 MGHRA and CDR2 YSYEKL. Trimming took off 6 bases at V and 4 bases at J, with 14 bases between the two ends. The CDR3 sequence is CASSRVVFPDTQYF. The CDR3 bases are TGCGCCAGCAGTCGAGTAGTTTTCCCAGATACGCAGTATTTT.

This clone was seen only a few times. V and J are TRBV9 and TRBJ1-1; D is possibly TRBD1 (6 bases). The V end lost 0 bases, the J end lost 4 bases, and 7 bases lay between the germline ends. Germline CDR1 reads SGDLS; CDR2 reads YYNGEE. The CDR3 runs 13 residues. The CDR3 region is CASSVEGGTEAFF. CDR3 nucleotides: TGTGCCAGCAGCGTAGAAGGGGGCACTGAAGCTTTCTTT.

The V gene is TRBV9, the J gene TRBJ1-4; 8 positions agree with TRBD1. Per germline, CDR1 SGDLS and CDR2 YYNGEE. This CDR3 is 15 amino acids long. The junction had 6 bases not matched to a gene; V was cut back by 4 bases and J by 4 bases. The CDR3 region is CASSPWTGLNEKLFF. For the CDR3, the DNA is TGTGCCAGCAGCCCCTGGACAGGGCTTAATGAAAAACTGTTTTTT.

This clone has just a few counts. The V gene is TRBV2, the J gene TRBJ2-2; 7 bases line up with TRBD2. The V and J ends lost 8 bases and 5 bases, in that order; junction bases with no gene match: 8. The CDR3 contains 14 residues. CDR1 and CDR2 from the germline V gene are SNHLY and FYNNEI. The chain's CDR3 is CASQTSARTGELFF. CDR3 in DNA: TGTGCCAGCCAAACTAGCGCCCGTACCGGGGAGCTGTTTTTT.

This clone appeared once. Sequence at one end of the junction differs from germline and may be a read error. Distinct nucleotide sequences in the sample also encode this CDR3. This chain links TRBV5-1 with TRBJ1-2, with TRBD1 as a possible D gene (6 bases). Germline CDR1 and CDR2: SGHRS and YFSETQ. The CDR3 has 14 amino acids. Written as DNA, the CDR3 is TGCGCCAGCAGCTCAGGATCACAGGGAAGGGGCTACACTTTC. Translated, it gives CASSSGSQGRGYTF.

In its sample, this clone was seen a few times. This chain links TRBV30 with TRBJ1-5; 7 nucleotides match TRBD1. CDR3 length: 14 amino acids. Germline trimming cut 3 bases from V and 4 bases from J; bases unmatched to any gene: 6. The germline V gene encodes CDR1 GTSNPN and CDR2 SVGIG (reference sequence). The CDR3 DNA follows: TGTGCCTGGAGCCTGGGACAGCCAAATCAGCCCCAGCATTTT. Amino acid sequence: CAWSLGQPNQPQHF.

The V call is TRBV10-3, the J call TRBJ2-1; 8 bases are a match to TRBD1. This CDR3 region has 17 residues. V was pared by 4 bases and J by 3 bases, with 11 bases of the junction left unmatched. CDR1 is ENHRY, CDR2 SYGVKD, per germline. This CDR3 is CAISAKVGGTGYNEQFF. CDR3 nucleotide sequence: TGTGCCATCAGTGCAAAAGTAGGGGGGACAGGCTACAATGAGCAGTTCTTC.

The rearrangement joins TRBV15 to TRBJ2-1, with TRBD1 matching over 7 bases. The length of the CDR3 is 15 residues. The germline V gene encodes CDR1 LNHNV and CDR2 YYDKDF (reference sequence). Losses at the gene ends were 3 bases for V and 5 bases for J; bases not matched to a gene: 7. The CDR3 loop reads CATSSGEGAHNEQFF. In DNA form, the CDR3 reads TGTGCCACCAGCAGCGGAGAGGGGGCACACAATGAGCAGTTCTTC.

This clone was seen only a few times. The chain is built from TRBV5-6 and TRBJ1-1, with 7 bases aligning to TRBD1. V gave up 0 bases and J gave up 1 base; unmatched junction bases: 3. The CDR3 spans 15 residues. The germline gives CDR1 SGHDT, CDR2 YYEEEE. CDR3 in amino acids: CASSLAGQENTEAFF. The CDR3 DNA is TGTGCCAGCAGCTTGGCCGGACAGGAGAACACTGAAGCTTTCTTT.

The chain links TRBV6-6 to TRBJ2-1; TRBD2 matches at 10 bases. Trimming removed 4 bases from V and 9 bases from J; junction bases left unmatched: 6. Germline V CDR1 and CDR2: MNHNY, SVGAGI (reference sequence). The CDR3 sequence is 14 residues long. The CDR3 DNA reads TGTGCCAGCAGTTTCGAGCGGGAGGGCTTTGAGCAGTTCTTC. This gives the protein CASSFEREGFEQFF.